This TCR beta chain was obtained from a study of cytomegalovirus exposure and HLA in healthy donors. Study overall: Out of 180 million or so T cells, an earlier analysis found some 110 million unique TCR beta sequences in total. The study's findings and limits: A missense variant in DCLRE1C was later tied to TCR beta V- and J-gene trimming.

PCR primers comprised 60 Vbeta and 13 Jbeta primers. Assay used: immunoSEQ multiplex PCR; TCRdb lists only in-frame clones, some missing. Here the sample spans some 120,000 clones, about 74% being singletons. This clone was observed a few times. Its antigen is unknown. Trimming stripped 6 bases from V and 6 bases from J, with 15 bases between. Germline CDR1 is SNHLY and CDR2 is FYNNEI. The CDR3 length is 14 residues. The V and J genes are TRBV2 and TRBJ1-5; tentatively, D is TRBD1 (5 bases). The source is a man aged 25-40 years in good health and CMV-seronegative. Sequenced input: PBMCs. CDR3 protein: CASRTGGEGQPQHF. The CDR3, as DNA: TGTGCCAGCAGGACTGGAGGGGAGGGTCAGCCCCAGCATTTT.